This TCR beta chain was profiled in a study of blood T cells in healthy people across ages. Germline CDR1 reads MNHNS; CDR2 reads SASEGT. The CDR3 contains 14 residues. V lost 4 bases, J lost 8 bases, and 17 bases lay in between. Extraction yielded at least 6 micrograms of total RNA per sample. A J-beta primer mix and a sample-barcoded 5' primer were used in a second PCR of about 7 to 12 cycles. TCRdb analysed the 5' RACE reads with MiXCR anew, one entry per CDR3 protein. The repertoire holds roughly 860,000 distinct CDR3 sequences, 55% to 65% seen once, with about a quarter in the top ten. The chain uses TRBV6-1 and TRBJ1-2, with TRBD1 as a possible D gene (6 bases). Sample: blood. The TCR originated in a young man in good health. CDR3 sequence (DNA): TGTGCCAGCAGTGTTGGGGACACCCAGGGCGGCTACACCTTC. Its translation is CASSVGDTQGGYTF.